This T cell receptor (beta chain) was captured by sequencing in a study of early T cells in non-severe SARS-CoV-2 infection. Across the whole study: Bulk RNA from unsorted whole blood was sequenced; chains were unpaired.

Germline CDR1 and CDR2: LGHNA and YSLEER. This CDR3 is 14 amino acids long. Trimming left V 0 bases short and J 1 base short, with 6 bases between. Researchers attached unique molecular identifiers to individual cDNA molecules. TCRdb ran MiXCR on the 5' RACE reads and lists one entry per CDR3 protein. This sample has some 57,000 distinct CDR3 sequences; around 12% occur once, and the top ten carry about 5%. Study-wide points: In VDJdb matching, anti-spike CD8 responses were favored while private and CD4 specificities went missing.

This clonotype has ten or more counts. Its antigen is unknown. The sample was whole blood. The TCR originated in an adult who was a healthcare worker with PCR-confirmed SARS-CoV-2 infection or an uninfected control (not recorded which). V and J are TRBV4-3 and TRBJ1-1, with D uncertain. CDR3 sequence: CASSQDGRNTEAFF. CDR3 in DNA: TGCGCCAGCAGCCAAGACGGCAGGAACACTGAAGCTTTCTTT.